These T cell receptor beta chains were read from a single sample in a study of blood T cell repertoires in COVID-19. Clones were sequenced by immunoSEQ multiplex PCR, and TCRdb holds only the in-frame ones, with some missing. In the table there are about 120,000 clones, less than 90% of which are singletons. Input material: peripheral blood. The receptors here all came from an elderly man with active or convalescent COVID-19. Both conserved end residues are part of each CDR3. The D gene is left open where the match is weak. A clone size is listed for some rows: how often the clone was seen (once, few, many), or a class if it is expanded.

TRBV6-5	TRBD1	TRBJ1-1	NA	TGTGCCAGCAGTTACCCGTTGACAGGGGGCGGTAGGAGATTT	CASSYPLTGGGRRF
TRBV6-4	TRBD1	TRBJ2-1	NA	TGTGCCAGCAGTCCGGACAGGGGCCAGTACAATGAGCAGTTCTTC	CASSPDRGQYNEQFF
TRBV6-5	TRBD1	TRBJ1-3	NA	TGTGCCAGCAGCCTGGAGACAGGGGGTTTTAACACCATATATTTT	CASSLETGGFNTIYF
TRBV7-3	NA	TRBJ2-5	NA	TGTGCCAGCAGCTTAACTGCGTACGAGACCCAGTACTTC	CASSLTAYETQYF
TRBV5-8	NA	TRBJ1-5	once	TGTGCCAGCAGCGCCCTAAATCAGCCCCAGCATTTT	CASSALNQPQHF
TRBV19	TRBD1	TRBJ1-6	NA	TGTGCCAGCAAGACAGGGGTGGGCTCCTATAATTCACCCCTCCACTTT	CASKTGVGSYNSPLHF
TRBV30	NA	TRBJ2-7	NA	TGTGCCTGGAGTCCCCGACTAGGGTCATACGAGCAGTACTTC	CAWSPRLGSYEQYF
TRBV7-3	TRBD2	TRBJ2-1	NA	TGTGCCAGCAGCATAAGGGACAGGGTGGGGACTAGCGGGAGTCGGGGCAGGCTAAATGAGCAGTTCTTC	CASSIRDRVGTSGSRGRLNEQFF
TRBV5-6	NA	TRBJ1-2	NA	TGTGCCAGCAGCTTTTCTCCGCCAGGGCGGGATAACTATGGCTACACCTTC	CASSFSPPGRDNYGYTF
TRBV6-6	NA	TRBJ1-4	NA	TGTGCCAGCAGCGCGCTCACCCCCTCAACTAATGAAAAACTGTTTTTT	CASSALTPSTNEKLFF
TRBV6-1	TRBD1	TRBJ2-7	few	TGTGCCAGCAGTGAAATGGGACAGGGGGCCCACGAGCAGTACTTC	CASSEMGQGAHEQYF
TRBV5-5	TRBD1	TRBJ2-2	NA	TGTGCCAGCAGCCCCGGGACAGGGGGTCGTGACGGGGAGCTGTTTTTT	CASSPGTGGRDGELFF
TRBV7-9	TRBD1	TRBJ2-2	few	TGTGCCAGCAGCTTAGGGACAGGATTAACCGGGGAGCTGTTTTTT	CASSLGTGLTGELFF
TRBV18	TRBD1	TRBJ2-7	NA	TGTGCCAGCTCACCACCGACAGGGGAGGAGTATTACGAGCAGTACTTC	CASSPPTGEEYYEQYF
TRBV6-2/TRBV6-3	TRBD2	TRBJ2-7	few	TGTGCCAGCAGTTACATAGCGGGAGGGAAGCAGTACTTC	CASSYIAGGKQYF
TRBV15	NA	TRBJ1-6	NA	TGTGCCACCAGCAGAGAATCGCGAGGAGCTAATAATTCACCCCTCCACTTT	CATSRESRGANNSPLHF
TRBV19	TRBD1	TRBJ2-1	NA	TGTGCCAGTAGCCAGGACAGGGGGTCCTACAATGAGCAGTTCTTC	CASSQDRGSYNEQFF
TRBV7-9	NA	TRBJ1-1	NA	TGTGCCAGCAGCCCTAGGGGGTTCATGAACACTGAAGCTTTCTTT	CASSPRGFMNTEAFF
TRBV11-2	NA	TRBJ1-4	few	TGTGCCAGCAGCTTAGAGGGGGGGTCGAGTGAAAAACTGTTTTTT	CASSLEGGSSEKLFF
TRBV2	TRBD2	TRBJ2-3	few	TGTGCCAGCACTAGCGGGTATACAGATACGCAGTATTTT	CASTSGYTDTQYF
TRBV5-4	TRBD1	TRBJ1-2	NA	TGTGCCAGCAGCCGCGCACAGGGGGCGGATGGCTATGGCTACACCTTC	CASSRAQGADGYGYTF
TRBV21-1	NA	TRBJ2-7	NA	TGTGCCAGCAGCAAGGCCGGGACTAGCGGGTTCATCGGGACCTACGAGCAGTACTTC	CASSKAGTSGFIGTYEQYF
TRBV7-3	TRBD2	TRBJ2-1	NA	TGTGCCAGCAGCTTAGATGGCGGGAGAGGTAATGAGCAGTTCTTC	CASSLDGGRGNEQFF
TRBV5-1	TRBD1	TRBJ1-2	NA	TGCGCCAGCAGCTTCCAACCGGGGACAGAGTACTATGGCTACACCTTC	CASSFQPGTEYYGYTF
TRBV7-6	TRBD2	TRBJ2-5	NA	TGTGCCAGCAGCTTAGGTTCGGGAGGAGAGACCCAGTACTTC	CASSLGSGGETQYF
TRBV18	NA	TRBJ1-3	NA	TGTGCCAGCTCACCAGGGCTTAGCTCTGGAAACACCATATATTTT	CASSPGLSSGNTIYF
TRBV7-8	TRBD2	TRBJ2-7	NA	TGTGCCAGCAGCCGAGGACTAGCTTCCTACGAGCAGTACTTC	CASSRGLASYEQYF